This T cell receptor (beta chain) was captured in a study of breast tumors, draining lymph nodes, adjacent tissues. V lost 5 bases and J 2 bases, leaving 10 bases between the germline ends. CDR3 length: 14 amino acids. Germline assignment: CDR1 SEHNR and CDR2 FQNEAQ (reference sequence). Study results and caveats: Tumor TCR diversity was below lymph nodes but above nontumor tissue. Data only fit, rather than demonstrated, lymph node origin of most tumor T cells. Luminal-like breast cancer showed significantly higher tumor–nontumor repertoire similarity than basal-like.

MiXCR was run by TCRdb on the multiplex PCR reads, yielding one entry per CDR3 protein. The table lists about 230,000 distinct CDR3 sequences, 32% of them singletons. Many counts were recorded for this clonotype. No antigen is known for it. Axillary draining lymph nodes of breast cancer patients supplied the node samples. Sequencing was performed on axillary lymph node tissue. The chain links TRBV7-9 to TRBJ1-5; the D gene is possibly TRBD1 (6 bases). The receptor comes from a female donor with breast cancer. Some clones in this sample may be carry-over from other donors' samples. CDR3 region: CASSTQGGNQPQHF. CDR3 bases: TGTGCCAGCAGCACACAGGGTGGCAATCAGCCCCAGCATTTT. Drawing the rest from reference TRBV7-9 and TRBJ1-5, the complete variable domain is DTGVSQNPRHKITKRGQNVTFRCDPISEHNRLYWYRQTLGQGPEFLTYFQNEAQLEKSRLLSDRFSAERPKGSFSTLEIQRTEQGDSAMYLCASSTQGGNQPQHFGDGTRLSIL.